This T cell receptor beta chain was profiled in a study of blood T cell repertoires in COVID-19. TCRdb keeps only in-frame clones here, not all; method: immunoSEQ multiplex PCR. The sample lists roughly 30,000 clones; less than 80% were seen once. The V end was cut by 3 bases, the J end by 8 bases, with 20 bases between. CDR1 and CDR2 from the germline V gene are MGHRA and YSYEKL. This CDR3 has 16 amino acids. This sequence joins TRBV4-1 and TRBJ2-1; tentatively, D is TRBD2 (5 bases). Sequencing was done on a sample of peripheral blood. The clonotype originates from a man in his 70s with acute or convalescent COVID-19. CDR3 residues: CASSQGSLAGVDEQFF. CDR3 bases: TGCGCCAGCAGCCAGGGTTCTTTGGCCGGGGTAGATGAGCAGTTCTTC.